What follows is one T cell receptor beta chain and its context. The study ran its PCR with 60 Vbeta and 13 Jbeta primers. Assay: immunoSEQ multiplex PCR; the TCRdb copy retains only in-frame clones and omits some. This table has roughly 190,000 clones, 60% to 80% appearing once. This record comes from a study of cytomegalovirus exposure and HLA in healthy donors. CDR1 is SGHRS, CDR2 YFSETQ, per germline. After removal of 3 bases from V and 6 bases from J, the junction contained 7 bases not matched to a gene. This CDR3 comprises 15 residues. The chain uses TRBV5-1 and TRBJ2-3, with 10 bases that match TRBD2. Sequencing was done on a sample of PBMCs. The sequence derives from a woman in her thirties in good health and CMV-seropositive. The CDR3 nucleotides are TGCGCCAGCAGCTGGGACAGTAGCGGGGGGGATACGCAGTATTTT. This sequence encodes CASSWDSSGGDTQYF. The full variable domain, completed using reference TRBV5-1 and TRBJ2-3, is KAGVTQTPRYLIKTRGQQVTLSCSPISGHRSVSWYQQTPGQGLQFLFEYFSETQRNKGNFPGRFSGRQFSNSRSEMNVSTLELGDSALYLCASSWDSSGGDTQYFGPGTRLTVL.